The 20 T cell receptor beta chains below all came from one sample that was sequenced in a study of tumor and adjacent non-tumor tissue in lung cancer. Three rounds of nested PCR, following a modified ARM-PCR protocol, produced the TCRbeta library. One entry per CDR3 protein results from TCRdb running MiXCR on the multiplex PCR reads. The sample lists roughly 200,000 distinct CDR3 sequences, around 71% seen once, with roughly a quarter in the top ten. This sample's RNA came from whole unsorted tissue. The source material was lung tumor tissue. Every receptor here comes from a man aged 55-75 years with non-small cell lung cancer.

As to this clonotype: At one end, the junction sequence differs from germline, possibly due to a read error. V gene TRBV7-9 combines with J gene TRBJ1-1; unclear D gene. The germline gives CDR1 SEHNR, CDR2 FQNEAQ (reference sequence). CDR3 size: 12 residues. DNA for the CDR3: TGTGCCACCAGCTGTGGAGGCACTGAAGTTTTCTTT. As protein: CATSCGGTEVFF.

This sequence joins TRBV6-2 or TRBV6-3 and TRBJ1-5; TRBD1 is a possible D gene (6 bases). V was trimmed by 6 bases and J by 4 bases, leaving 16 bases between them. Germline values: CDR1 MNHEY, CDR2 SVGEGT. The CDR3 is 15 residues long. The CDR3 loop reads CASSYGRGTNQPQHF. In nucleotides, the CDR3 is TGTGCCAGCAGCTATGGCAGAGGGACAAATCAGCCCCAGCATTTT.

Comment on this clonotype: One end of the junction does not line up with germline, which may come from a read error. This chain joins TRBV20-1 and TRBJ1-2; 7 bases match TRBD1. There are 12 residues in the CDR3. Germline V CDR1 and CDR2: DFQATT, SNEGSKA (reference sequence). The chain's CDR3 is CSARGQGYCYTF. The CDR3 region has the DNA TGCAGTGCTAGAGGACAGGGCTATTGCTACACCTTC.

At least ten counts were recorded for this clonotype. The chain recombines TRBV20-1 with TRBJ1-2; D uncertain. Germline V gene data show CDR1 as DFQATT and CDR2 as SNEGSKA (reference sequence). Between the trimmed V and J ends, which lost 0 bases and 3 bases, there was a span of 5 bases. This CDR3 spans 12 amino acids. In DNA form, the CDR3 reads TGCAGTGCTAGAGATAGCTACTATGGCTACACCTTC. It translates to CSARDSYYGYTF.

DNA of the CDR3: TGCGCCAGCAGCTTGGAGGCAGGCACAGATACGCAGTATTTT. Translating it yields CASSLEAGTDTQYF. This rearrangement joins TRBV5-1 to TRBJ2-3, with D uncertain. The germline gives CDR1 SGHRS, CDR2 YFSETQ. Deletions cut 0 bases from V and 1 base from J, with 6 bases between. This CDR3 spans 14 amino acids.

Remarks on this clonotype: This may be a read error: a much more frequent sequence differs by one nucleotide. The gene calls are TRBV5-4 and TRBJ2-3; 7 nucleotides align to TRBD1. The V segment lost 3 bases and the J segment 5 bases; nucleotides outside the gene matches: 3. Germline-derived CDR1 and CDR2 are SGHNT and YYREEE (reference sequence). CDR3 size: 13 residues. The CDR3 DNA reads TGTGCCAGCAGCTGTGCAGGGGGAGATACGCAGTATTTT. Encoded protein: CASSCAGGDTQYF.

CDR3 region: CSGDRTGEVPFF. In DNA, the CDR3 is TGCAGTGGAGACCGGACAGGGGAAGTCCCGTTCTTC. The V and J genes are TRBV20-1 and TRBJ2-1, with TRBD1 identical over 9 bases. The CDR3 runs to 12 residues. CDR1 and CDR2 from the germline V gene are DFQATT and SNEGSKA (reference sequence). J lost 15 bases, V lost 7 bases, and 13 bases had no gene match.

The genes are TRBV20-1 and TRBJ2-7; no definite D call. The V end was cut by 4 bases, the J end by 10 bases, with 20 bases between. The V gene's germline CDR1 is DFQATT and CDR2 SNEGSKA (reference sequence). This CDR3 comprises 13 residues. The CDR3 coding sequence is TGCAGTGCTAAAGCGATAGGGCTTGGCGAACAGTACTTC. It translates to CSAKAIGLGEQYF.

About this clonotype: At one of its ends the junction is not consistent with the germline gene, which may arise from a read error. V is TRBV6-2 or TRBV6-3 and J is TRBJ2-2, with D perhaps being TRBD1 or TRBD2 (5 bases each). The CDR3 totals 16 residues. The germline V gene encodes CDR1 MNHEY and CDR2 SVGEGT. The CDR3 sequence is CASNRWDPYTTGKLFF. CDR3 sequence (DNA): TGTGCCAGCAATCGCTGGGACCCGTACACGACCGGGAAGCTGTTTTTT.

V and J are TRBV21-1 and TRBJ1-2; the listed D gene, TRBD1, was not tested against the DNA. TRBV21-1 is described as a pseudogene. The CDR3 has 12 amino acids. CDR3 sequence (DNA): TGTGATAGCAGCAAAAGACAGCACGGCTACACCTTC. Its protein product is CDSSKRQHGYTF.

About this clonotype itself: At one of its ends the junction is not consistent with the germline gene, which may arise from a read error. This chain joins TRBV29-1 and TRBJ2-7, with D tentatively TRBD1 (6 bases). This CDR3 contains 12 residues. Germline lookup yields CDR1 SQVTM and CDR2 ANQGSEA. The CDR3 DNA reads as TGCAGCGTCTTGACAGGCTCCTACGAGCAGTACTTT. Protein sequence: CSVLTGSYEQYF.

V gene TRBV5-4 combines with J gene TRBJ2-3; D is unclear. The CDR3 consists of 12 residues. V shed 1 base and J shed 8 bases, with 8 bases lying between them. Germline V gene data show CDR1 as SGHNT and CDR2 as YYREEE (reference sequence). CDR3 loop: CASSLSLCTQYF. The CDR3 region has the DNA TGTGCCAGCAGCTTGTCTCTATGTACGCAGTATTTT.

About this clonotype itself: Germline is not matched at one junction end, which may reflect a read error. This rearrangement joins TRBV20-1 to TRBJ1-1; 8 nucleotides align to TRBD1. Germline CDR1 reads DFQATT; CDR2 reads SNEGSKA (reference sequence). CDR3 length: 14 amino acids. The CDR3 region is CGAQRQGLNTEAFF. In nucleotides, the CDR3 is TGCGGTGCCCAAAGACAGGGGCTGAATACTGAAGCTTTCTTT.

This chain uses TRBV11-3 with TRBJ1-2; perhaps TRBD1 as D (6 bases). Germline lookup yields CDR1 SGHNT and CDR2 YENEEA. V lost 10 bases, J lost 7 bases, and 25 bases lay in between. This CDR3 has 15 residues. The CDR3 loop reads CANCSNSPRGTGYTF. DNA for the CDR3: TGTGCCAACTGCTCCAACAGCCCCAGGGGTACTGGCTACACCTTC.

A single count supports this clonotype. One base away lies a much larger clone, so this may be a sequencing read error. V usage is TRBV6-5 and J usage is TRBJ1-2; D ambiguous. This CDR3 has 12 residues. Germline loops: CDR1 MNHEY, CDR2 SVGAGI. The germline V and J ends were trimmed by 8 bases and 5 bases, with 12 bases remaining between them. The CDR3 bases are TGTGCCAGCGGTCCAGACTGGTATGGCTACACCTTC. This codes for CASGPDWYGYTF.

This clonotype was detected a few times. This may come from a read error, since a much larger clone is one base off. The rearrangement links TRBV20-1 to TRBJ2-1, with 9 bases identical to TRBD2. The CDR3 runs 15 residues. V lost 8 bases to trimming and J lost 0 bases; unmatched junction nucleotides: 8. The germline V gene has CDR1 DFQATT and CDR2 SNEGSKA (reference sequence). The CDR3 spells CSTIIAGVSYNEQFF. The DNA of the CDR3 is TGCAGTACTATCATAGCGGGAGTCTCCTACAATGAGCAGTTCTTC.

About this clonotype itself: This may be a read error, as it is one base from a much larger clone. The rearrangement links TRBV20-1 to TRBJ2-1, with D possibly being TRBD2 (6 bases). In germline, CDR1 is DFQATT, CDR2 SNEGSKA (reference sequence). This CDR3 is 14 amino acids long. The CDR3 spells CSAHGLSSYNEQIF. CDR3 nucleotides: TGCAGTGCTCACGGACTAAGCTCCTACAATGAGCAGATCTTC.

This rearrangement joins TRBV12-3 or TRBV12-4 to TRBJ2-1, with D possibly matching TRBD2 (7 bases). The CDR3 runs 14 residues. The V end lost 0 bases, the J end lost 15 bases, and 18 bases lay between the germline ends. CDR3 loop: CASSLALKRGGGFF. The CDR3 coding sequence is TGTGCCAGCAGTTTAGCGCTTAAGCGGGGAGGGGGGTTCTTC.

About this clonotype: Compared with germline, one end of the junction differs, possibly owing to a read error. The gene calls are TRBV4-1 and TRBJ2-3, with D possibly matching TRBD2 (5 bases). Germline V gene sequence: CDR1 MGHRA, CDR2 YSYEKL. The CDR3 extends over 16 amino acids. The CDR3 region is CANSQGRRAGGDTQYF. The CDR3 DNA is TGCGCCAACAGCCAAGGCCGACGGGCCGGAGGAGATACGCAGTATTTT.

A word on this clonotype: Compared with germline, one end of the junction differs, possibly owing to a read error. The V and J genes are TRBV5-4 and TRBJ2-2; possibly TRBD2 for D (5 bases). This CDR3 comprises 14 residues. From germline, CDR1 is SGHNT and CDR2 YYREEE (reference sequence). The CDR3 protein is CASSLQYNAGKLFF. The CDR3 nucleotides are TGTGCCAGCAGCTTGCAATATAACGCCGGGAAGCTGTTTTTT. Drawing the rest from reference TRBV5-4 and TRBJ2-2, the complete variable domain is ETGVTQSPTHLIKTRGQQVTLRCSSQSGHNTVSWYQQALGQGPQFIFQYYREEENGRGNFPPRFSGLQFPNYSSELNVNALELDDSALYLCASSLQYNAGKLFFGEGSRLTVL.